This is a list of T cell receptor beta chains from one sample in a study of tumor-infiltrating lymphocytes in primary liver carcinoma. TCRdb independently ran MiXCR on the multiplex PCR reads; one entry per CDR3 protein. In the table there are about 74,000 distinct CDR3 sequences, nearly 70% of which are singletons. The sample consisted of liver tumor tissue from sampling region 4. All receptors come from a middle-aged man with primary liver carcinoma and hepatitis B virus infection. CDR3s include the opening cysteine and the closing phenylalanine or tryptophan. Fields, in order: D gene, J gene, clone size, V gene, CDR3 protein, CDR3 DNA. A D gene is named only where the DNA matches it firmly. For some rows the clone size is stated as once, few or many, or as a class when expanded; others skip it.

>.|TRBJ2-1|medium-sized|TRBV29-1
CSVEDISGALLPYNEQFF
TGCAGCGTTGAAGATATCTCGGGGGCTCTCCTACCCTACAATGAGCAGTTCTTC
>.|TRBJ2-7|once|TRBV6-5
CANSRHREGYEQYF
TGTGCCAACAGCCGGCATCGTGAAGGCTACGAGCAGTACTTC
>TRBD1|TRBJ1-1|many|TRBV28
CASSTQGREAFF
TGTGCCAGCAGTACACAGGGGAGGGAAGCTTTCTTT
>.|TRBJ2-2|.|TRBV19
CATRGQLTGELFF
TGTGCCACCCGCGGCCAGTTAACCGGGGAGCTGTTTTTT
>TRBD2|TRBJ2-7|medium-sized|TRBV6-1
CASRLAEDYEQYF
TGTGCCAGCAGACTAGCGGAGGACTACGAGCAGTACTTC
>.|TRBJ1-6|many|TRBV7-9
CASSFNPGNSPLHF
TGTGCCAGCAGCTTTAACCCGGGAAATTCACCCCTCCACTTT
>TRBD1|TRBJ2-4|many|TRBV24-1
CATSEPGQGGIQYF
TGTGCCACCAGTGAACCCGGACAGGGGGGAATTCAGTACTTC
>.|TRBJ2-5|few|TRBV15
CATSRDQRETQYF
TGTGCCACCAGCAGAGATCAGCGGGAGACCCAGTACTTC
>.|TRBJ1-1|many|TRBV29-1
CSEGGTEAFF
TGCAGCGAGGGGGGAACTGAAGCTTTCTTT
>.|TRBJ2-1|few|TRBV20-1
CSAQPRGLGPYNEQFF
TGCAGTGCTCAACCTCGGGGCCTGGGCCCCTACAATGAGCAGTTCTTC
>TRBD1|TRBJ2-2|.|TRBV11-2
CATGQGSTGELFF
TGTGCTACGGGACAGGGGAGTACCGGGGAGCTGTTTTTT
>.|TRBJ2-5|.|TRBV11-2
CAGKSQDSAHQETQYF
TGTGCTGGCAAATCCCAGGACTCGGCCCACCAAGAGACCCAGTACTTC
>TRBD1|TRBJ1-2|.|TRBV24-1
CATSDPSGTGDGYTF
TGTGCCACCAGTGACCCCTCCGGGACAGGGGATGGCTACACCTTC
>.|TRBJ2-7|.|TRBV11-2
CASSCQGGLGYEQYF
TGTGCCAGCAGCTGTCAGGGGGGACTAGGCTACGAGCAGTACTTC
>TRBD2|TRBJ2-7|.|TRBV6-5
CASSSTGLTGVQRSYEQYF
TGTGCCAGCAGTTCTACGGGACTAACGGGTGTTCAGCGCTCCTACGAGCAGTACTTC
>.|TRBJ2-7|.|TRBV4-1
CASSPMALGARSCEQCF
TGCGCCAGCAGCCCGATGGCCCTCGGCGCGCGCTCCTGCGAGCAGTGCTTC
>.|TRBJ2-6|once|TRBV12-3/TRBV12-4
CANSLYSHSGANVLTF
TGTGCCAACAGCTTATATTCGCACTCTGGGGCCAACGTCCTGACTTTC
>TRBD1|TRBJ1-2|many|TRBV4-2
CASSQEQGANYGYTF
TGTGCCAGCAGCCAAGAACAGGGGGCAAACTATGGCTACACCTTC
>.|TRBJ2-3|.|TRBV11-1
CASSLGTGTQTDTKYF
TGTGCCAGCAGCCTCGGGACTGGCACGCAAACAGATACGAAGTATTTT
>TRBD2|TRBJ2-7|once|TRBV11-2
CASSLIGGLAGAGGQYF
TGTGCCAGTAGCTTAATTGGTGGCCTAGCGGGCGCTGGCGGGCAGTACTTC
>.|TRBJ2-1|.|TRBV11-2
CASSRGSGNEQSF
TGTGCAAGCAGCCGGGGCTCTGGGAATGAGCAGTCCTTC
>.|TRBJ1-5|.|TRBV10-3
CTISVDSYQPQHF
TGTACCATCAGTGTGGACAGCTATCAACCCCAGCATTTT
>TRBD2|TRBJ2-1|many|TRBV4-2
CASSLETSDYNEQFF
TGTGCCAGCAGCCTCGAGACTAGCGACTACAATGAGCAGTTCTTC
>.|TRBJ2-7|few|TRBV2
CASSEGTPNTYEQHF
TGTGCCAGCAGTGAAGGGACCCCCAACACCTACGAGCAGCACTTC
>TRBD2|TRBJ2-1|many|TRBV29-1
CSVAGTSGSNEQFF
TGCAGCGTTGCAGGGACTAGCGGGAGCAATGAGCAGTTCTTC
>TRBD2|TRBJ2-1|.|TRBV20-1
CSARDGRLAGRYNEQFF
TGCAGTGCTAGAGATGGGCGACTAGCGGGAAGATACAATGAGCAGTTCTTC
>TRBD2|TRBJ2-3|large|TRBV11-2
CASSLEGLAWTDTQYF
TGTGCCAGCAGCTTAGAGGGACTAGCGTGGACAGATACGCAGTATTTT
>.|TRBJ2-3|.|TRBV11-2
CASSLGSSRDTQYF
TGTGCCAGCAGTTTAGGATCATCAAGGGATACGCAGTATTTT
>TRBD1|TRBJ2-1|once|TRBV7-9
CTSSLPSRTGFYEQFF
TGTACCAGCAGCTTACCCTCCCGGACAGGGTTTTATGAGCAGTTCTTC
>.|TRBJ2-7|medium-sized|TRBV11-2
CASSSLAGSPYEQYF
TGTGCCAGCAGCTCCTTGGCAGGATCACCCTACGAGCAGTACTTC
>TRBD2|TRBJ2-3|many|TRBV30
CAWSAKRGPDTQYF
TGTGCCTGGAGTGCGAAGCGGGGACCAGATACGCAGTATTTT
>.|TRBJ2-1|.|TRBV28
CASSKALLSYNEQFF
TGTGCCAGCAGTAAGGCGCTCCTCTCCTACAATGAGCAGTTCTTC
>TRBD1|TRBJ1-3|many|TRBV20-1
CSARDSTGGLGGNTIYF
TGCAGTGCTAGAGATTCCACAGGGGGATTAGGTGGAAACACCATATATTTT
>.|TRBJ2-2|.|TRBV29-1
CNDFYTEGPYTGELLF
TGCAACGACTTCTATACGGAGGGCCCCTACACCGGGGAGCTGTTATTT
>TRBD2|TRBJ2-7|.|TRBV6-6
CASSLTSGRGPHEQYF
TGTGCCAGCAGTCTCACTAGCGGGAGGGGTCCCCACGAGCAGTACTTC
>.|TRBJ2-6|.|TRBV11-2
CACSLSRRRGANVLTF
TGTGCCTGCAGTTTATCGCGGAGAAGAGGGGCCAACGTCCTGACTTTC
>.|TRBJ2-7|few|TRBV24-1
CATSGEDGSLYEQYF
TGTGCCACCAGTGGGGAAGACGGGAGTCTCTACGAGCAGTACTTC
>TRBD2|TRBJ2-1|few|TRBV11-2
CTSSSGLAGARLEDGF
TGTACCAGCAGCTCCGGACTGGCGGGAGCTCGCCTGGAAGATGGCTTC
>.|TRBJ2-3|many|TRBV12-3/TRBV12-4
CASSLARAGSTDTQYF
TGTGCCAGCAGTTTAGCGCGAGCAGGTAGCACAGATACGCAGTATTTT
>.|TRBJ2-7|many|TRBV24-1
CATSADTPTTRGGKQYF
TGTGCCACCAGTGCGGACACTCCAACCACGAGGGGGGGGAAGCAGTACTTC
>TRBD1|TRBJ2-5|.|TRBV11-2
CVSSLWLDRTMTQYF
TGTGTCAGCAGCTTATGGCTGGACAGGACAATGACACAGTACTTC
>.|TRBJ2-7|.|TRBV29-1
CSVSLDSHEQYF
TGCAGCGTTTCCCTTGACAGCCACGAGCAGTACTTC
>.|TRBJ2-7|.|TRBV11-1
CANSLESSVSYEQYF
TGTGCCAACAGCCTAGAATCAAGTGTCTCATACGAGCAGTACTTC
>.|TRBJ2-1|.|TRBV2
CASSEAETGGSKFF
TGTGCCAGCAGTGAAGCTGAAACAGGTGGTAGTAAGTTCTTC
>TRBD2|TRBJ2-5|.|TRBV5-1
CVSSLEPSGSPGIQETQYF
TGCGTCAGCAGCTTGGAACCTAGCGGGAGTCCGGGTATCCAAGAGACCCAGTACTTC
>.|TRBJ2-7|.|TRBV14
CASSQEDMVGTYEQYF
TGTGCCAGCAGCCAAGAGGACATGGTAGGAACCTACGAGCAGTACTTC
>TRBD2|TRBJ2-7|.|TRBV4-2
CASSQVLGLAGNSYDQYF
TGTGCCAGCAGCCAAGTACTGGGACTAGCGGGGAACTCCTACGATCAGTACTTC
>TRBD1|TRBJ1-2|many|TRBV28
CASRAGGAAYGYTF
TGTGCCAGCAGGGCAGGGGGCGCGGCCTATGGCTACACCTTC